What follows are 13 T cell receptor beta chains derived from one specimen sequenced in a study of cytomegalovirus exposure and HLA in healthy donors (dated by TCRdb to 2015 to 2018). Receptors were amplified or captured by the immunoSEQ multiplex PCR assay. For the multiplex PCR, a mixture combining 60 forward primers for TCR Vbeta segments and 13 reverse primers for TCR Jbeta segments was used. TCRdb took this table from immuneACCESS and kept in-frame rearrangements with V and J called. Such tables lack part of the clones; where checked against another copy, unresolved V genes explain under half of the gap, and the rest is unexplained. For this sample, the table gives 130,000 to 150,000 clones. The ten most abundant clones make up 2% to 3% of the sample. Sequenced sample: PBMCs. The source is a man aged 35 to 55 in good health and CMV-seronegative.

V and J are TRBV28 and TRBJ1-2, with TRBD1 identical over 8 bases. The CDR3 runs 15 residues. Germline lookup yields CDR1 MDHEN and CDR2 SYDVKM. Trimming took 1 base from V and 3 from J; bases not matched to a gene: 4. CDR3 in amino acids: CASSLLAGGHYGYTF. CDR3 in DNA: TGTGCCAGCAGTTTATTAGCAGGGGGCCACTATGGCTACACCTTC.

The CDR3 is CAISESRGQRNGYTF. DNA of the CDR3: TGTGCCATCAGTGAGTCGAGGGGACAAAGGAATGGCTACACCTTC. The rearrangement links TRBV10-3 to TRBJ1-2, with a weak D call TRBD1 (6 bases). Trimming removed 0 bases from V and 6 bases from J, with 14 bases in between. Per germline, CDR1 ENHRY and CDR2 SYGVKD. This CDR3 is built from 15 residues.

The V and J genes are TRBV10-3 and TRBJ2-5, with 7 bases that match TRBD1. Per the germline V gene, CDR1 is ENHRY and CDR2 is SYGVKD. After removal of 7 bases from V and 4 bases from J, the junction contained 6 bases not matched to a gene. The CDR3 has 13 residues. CDR3 sequence: CAIMQGVGETQYF. The CDR3 nucleotides are TGTGCCATCATGCAGGGGGTTGGAGAGACCCAGTACTTC.

The chain joins TRBV2 to TRBJ2-7; TRBD1 aligns across 8 bases. The trim removed 6 bases at V and 5 bases at J, leaving 12 bases unmatched. CDR1 is SNHLY, CDR2 FYNNEI, per germline. The CDR3 spans 15 residues. The CDR3 reads CASSPNGQGIDEQYF. CDR3 sequence (DNA): TGTGCCAGCAGCCCTAATGGACAGGGAATTGACGAGCAGTACTTC.

Here the CDR3 DNA reads TGCGCCAGCAGCCAAGCCCAGGGGGTGAACACTGAAGCTTTCTTT. Residues: CASSQAQGVNTEAFF. The chain carries TRBV4-3 and TRBJ1-1; 7 bases are shared with TRBD1. Germline V CDR1 and CDR2: LGHNA, YSLEER. The trim removed 1 base at V and 0 bases at J, leaving 2 bases unmatched. The CDR3 sequence is 15 residues long.

V and J are TRBV6-5 and TRBJ2-1, with 8 bases aligning to TRBD2. V shed 5 bases and J 5 bases; nucleotides not matched to a gene: 8. Germline CDR1 is MNHEY and CDR2 is SVGAGI. This CDR3 region has 15 residues. CDR3 coding DNA: TGTGCCAGCAGTCCCAGCGGGGGAGCCCACAATGAGCAGTTCTTC. Translated: CASSPSGGAHNEQFF.

The V and J genes are TRBV5-6 and TRBJ1-1; tentatively, D is TRBD1 (6 bases). V gave up 5 bases and J gave up 1 base, with 15 bases separating them. Germline V CDR1 and CDR2: SGHDT, YYEEEE. The CDR3 runs 15 residues. Here the CDR3 DNA reads TGTGCCAGCAGGAAAGTAGGGGGTCAGAACACTGAAGCTTTCTTT. This codes for CASRKVGGQNTEAFF.

This chain links TRBV28 with TRBJ1-2; D gene unclear. V lost 7 bases, J lost 2 bases, and 11 bases lay in between. Germline V gives CDR1 MDHEN, CDR2 SYDVKM. This CDR3 spans 13 amino acids. CDR3 DNA: TGTGCCAGCACTACCCAATGGAACTATGGCTACACCTTC. As protein: CASTTQWNYGYTF.

The V gene is TRBV5-4, the J gene TRBJ2-1, with a possible D match to TRBD1 (5 bases). Germline V gives CDR1 SGHNT, CDR2 YYREEE (reference sequence). Trimming cost V 4 bases and J 1 base, with 15 bases left between them. The CDR3 has 16 amino acids. The CDR3 sequence is CASSHDSSPSYNEQFF. The CDR3, as DNA: TGTGCCAGCAGCCACGACAGTTCTCCATCCTACAATGAGCAGTTCTTC.

The gene calls are TRBV4-1 and TRBJ2-3, with 8 bases fitting TRBD2. The CDR3 consists of 19 residues. Losses at the gene ends were 0 bases for V and 1 base for J; bases not matched to a gene: 12. CDR1 MGHRA and CDR2 YSYEKL come from the germline V gene. The CDR3 nucleotides are TGCGCCAGCAGCCAAGACTCCGGGGGGGCCTATATCGGCACAGATACGCAGTATTTT. Translating gives CASSQDSGGAYIGTDTQYF.

The chain recombines TRBV6-1 with TRBJ1-4; 11 bases match TRBD1. CDR3 length: 18 residues. V shed 3 bases, J shed 7 bases, and the junction held 13 bases outside the gene matches. Looked up from germline, CDR1 is MNHNS and CDR2 is SASEGT. The CDR3 sequence: CASSDGWTGGEGSEKLFF. In DNA form, the CDR3 reads TGTGCCAGCAGTGATGGTTGGACAGGGGGCGAAGGAAGTGAAAAACTGTTTTTT.

Concerning this clone: In the same sample, other DNA sequences code for this CDR3. V gene TRBV7-2 combines with J gene TRBJ1-5, with D perhaps matching TRBD1 (5 bases). The ends were cut back, 1 base at V and 4 bases at J, with 8 bases in the middle. Per germline, CDR1 SGHTA and CDR2 FQGNSA. The CDR3 totals 14 residues. The CDR3: CASSLGPGNQPQHF. In DNA, the CDR3 is TGTGCCAGCAGCTTAGGGCCAGGGAATCAGCCCCAGCATTTT.

The rearrangement links TRBV11-2 to TRBJ2-1; 8 positions agree with TRBD1. The trim removed 5 bases at V and 1 base at J, leaving 4 bases unmatched. CDR3 length: 15 amino acids. Looked up from germline, CDR1 is SGHAT and CDR2 is FQNNGV. For the CDR3, the DNA is TGTGCCAGCAGCCATGGACAGGGTTCCTACAATGAGCAGTTCTTC. Translated: CASSHGQGSYNEQFF. Full variable domain (remainder filled in from reference TRBV11-2 and TRBJ2-1): EAGVAQSPRYKIIEKRQSVAFWCNPISGHATLYWYQQILGQGPKLLIQFQNNGVVDDSQLPKDRFSAERLKGVDSTLKIQPAKLEDSAVYLCASSHGQGSYNEQFFGPGTRLTVL.